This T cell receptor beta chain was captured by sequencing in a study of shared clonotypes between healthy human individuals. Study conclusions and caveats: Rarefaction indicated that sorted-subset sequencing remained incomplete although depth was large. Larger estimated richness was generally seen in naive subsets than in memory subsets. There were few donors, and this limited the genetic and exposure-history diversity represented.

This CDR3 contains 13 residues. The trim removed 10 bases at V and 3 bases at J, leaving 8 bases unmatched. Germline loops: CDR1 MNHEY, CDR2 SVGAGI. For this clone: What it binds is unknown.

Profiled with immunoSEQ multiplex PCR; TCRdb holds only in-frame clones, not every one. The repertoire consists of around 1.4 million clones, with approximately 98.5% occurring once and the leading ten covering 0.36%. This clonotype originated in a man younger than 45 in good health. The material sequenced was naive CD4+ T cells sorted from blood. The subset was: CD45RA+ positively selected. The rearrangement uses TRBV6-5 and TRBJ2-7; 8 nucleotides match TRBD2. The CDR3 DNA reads TGTGCCACCCGGCGGGAGGAGAGCTACGAGCAGTACTTC. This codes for CATRREESYEQYF.